These 20 T cell receptor beta chains originate from one sample sequenced in a study of T cells after yellow fever vaccination. TCRdb fed the 5' RACE reads into MiXCR, producing one record per CDR3 protein. The sample shows fewer than 500,000 distinct CDR3 sequences, under 20% of them seen only once. The input for sequencing was PBMCs, taken before the yellow fever booster vaccination. The receptors stem from a man aged 18 to 30 who received the YFV17D yellow fever vaccine.

There are a few counts of this clonotype. The rearrangement links TRBV27 to TRBJ2-5, with a possible D match to TRBD1 (5 bases). Between the trimmed V and J ends, which lost 6 bases and 5 bases, there was a span of 13 bases. CDR3 length: 13 amino acids. Germline CDR1 reads MNHEY; CDR2 reads SMNVEV (reference sequence). The CDR3 spells CASSRQNRETQYF. In DNA form, the CDR3 reads TGTGCCAGCAGCCGTCAGAACAGGGAGACCCAGTACTTC.

The V gene is TRBV6-5, the J gene TRBJ1-6; D gene unclear. With 6 bases removed from V and 13 bases from J, the gap between germline ends came to 19 bases. CDR1 is MNHEY, CDR2 SVGAGI, per germline. The CDR3 length is 14 residues. CDR3: CASRDDQSFVPLHF. Here the CDR3 DNA reads TGTGCCAGCAGGGACGATCAATCTTTCGTGCCCCTCCACTTT.

This clonotype was seen a handful of times. V and J are TRBV11-2 and TRBJ2-1; the match to TRBD2 covers 15 bases. Germline-derived CDR1 and CDR2 are SGHAT and FQNNGV. There are 20 residues in the CDR3. Unmatched junction bases numbered 8, after V lost 1 base and J lost 1 base. The CDR3 sequence is CASSLAWTSGGARSYNEQFF. The CDR3 coding sequence is TGTGCCAGCAGCTTAGCTTGGACTAGCGGGGGGGCGAGGTCCTACAATGAGCAGTTCTTC. The variable domain in full, with the rest retrieved from reference TRBV11-2 and TRBJ2-1, is EAGVAQSPRYKIIEKRQSVAFWCNPISGHATLYWYQQILGQGPKLLIQFQNNGVVDDSQLPKDRFSAERLKGVDSTLKIQPAKLEDSAVYLCASSLAWTSGGARSYNEQFFGPGTRLTVL.

The rearrangement uses TRBV5-1 and TRBJ2-1; 9 bases fit TRBD2. With V trimmed by 3 bases and J by 9 bases, 13 bases remained unmatched. The CDR3 runs 16 residues. Germline V CDR1 and CDR2: SGHRS, YFSETQ. CDR3 DNA: TGCGCCAGCAGCTCGGACGGGGCGGGGGGGCGCAGTGAGCAGTTCTTC. This sequence encodes CASSSDGAGGRSEQFF. Full variable domain (remainder filled in from reference TRBV5-1 and TRBJ2-1): KAGVTQTPRYLIKTRGQQVTLSCSPISGHRSVSWYQQTPGQGLQFLFEYFSETQRNKGNFPGRFSGRQFSNSRSEMNVSTLELGDSALYLCASSSDGAGGRSEQFFGPGTRLTVL.

This clonotype was found a few times. The chain carries TRBV6-2 or TRBV6-3 and TRBJ2-1; D unresolved. The CDR3 spans 12 residues. The germline gives CDR1 MNHEY, CDR2 SVGEGT. Trimming cost V 6 bases and J 6 bases, with 9 bases left between them. The CDR3 nucleotides read TGTGCCAGCAGCCTTGGCAGCAATGAGCAGTTCTTC. Protein product: CASSLGSNEQFF.

The chain links TRBV7-9 to TRBJ2-7, with 8 bases that match TRBD2. Trimming at V came to 6 bases and at J to 3 bases, leaving 4 bases not matched to a gene. The CDR3 totals 13 residues. CDR1 SEHNR and CDR2 FQNEAQ come from the germline V gene (reference sequence). The CDR3 is CASRGGGNYEQYF. The CDR3 nucleotides are TGTGCCAGCAGGGGCGGGGGGAACTACGAGCAGTACTTC.

This clonotype showed up just a few times. The chain couples TRBV4-3 to TRBJ2-3; D is perhaps TRBD1 or TRBD2 (5 bases each). CDR3 length equals 14 residues. CDR1 and CDR2 from the germline V gene are LGHNA and YSLEER. V lost 4 bases and J 7 bases, leaving 15 bases between the germline ends. CDR3 sequence: CASSRLRGAHTQYF. CDR3 DNA sequence: TGCGCCAGCAGCCGGCTGAGGGGAGCACATACGCAGTATTTT.

The rearrangement joins TRBV27 to TRBJ1-1; possibly TRBD1 for D (6 bases). The V gene lost 2 bases and the J gene lost 5 bases, with 21 bases spanning the gap. The CDR3 has 17 residues. Germline CDR1 MNHEY, CDR2 SMNVEV (reference sequence). The CDR3 nucleotides read TGTGCCAGCAGTTTAGTCTACCACCAGGGGTTTGGAACTGAAGCTTTCTTT. Translating gives CASSLVYHQGFGTEAFF.

This clonotype has just a few counts. V is TRBV7-6 and J is TRBJ2-2; 8 bases match TRBD1. Trimming took 1 base from V and 6 from J; bases not matched to a gene: 13. The CDR3 has 18 amino acids. Germline CDR1 SGHVS, CDR2 FNYEAQ. The CDR3 DNA sequence: TGTGCCAGCAGCTTAGTTGGCAGGGGGCGCTCCGGTTCCGGGGAGCTGTTTTTT. Its translation: CASSLVGRGRSGSGELFF. The complete variable domain, with remaining parts taken from reference TRBV7-6 and TRBJ2-2, reads GAGVSQSPRYKVTKRGQDVALRCDPISGHVSLYWYRQALGQGPEFLTYFNYEAQQDKSGLPNDRFSAERPEGSISTLTIQRTEQRDSAMYRCASSLVGRGRSGSGELFFGEGSRLTVL.

V and J are TRBV10-1 and TRBJ1-1; D is possibly TRBD1 (6 bases). The germline gives CDR1 WNHNN, CDR2 SYGVQD (reference sequence). There are 15 residues in the CDR3. Trimming cost V 2 bases and J 5 bases, with 15 bases left between them. The CDR3 region is CASSERQGQETEAFF. The CDR3 region has the DNA TGCGCCAGCAGTGAGCGGCAGGGGCAGGAGACTGAAGCTTTCTTT.

The chain employs TRBV7-6 and TRBJ1-1; weak D call: TRBD1 (5 bases). The V end lost 2 bases, the J end lost 0 bases, and 13 bases lay between the germline ends. Germline loops: CDR1 SGHVS, CDR2 FNYEAQ. The CDR3 totals 16 residues. CDR3 amino acids: CASSLLGGGVNTEAFF. The DNA for the CDR3 is TGTGCCAGCAGCTTACTTGGCGGAGGGGTGAACACTGAAGCTTTCTTT.

This clonotype was recorded a few times. The CDR3 protein is CASSLVSGGYGYTF. DNA for the CDR3: TGTGCCAGCAGCTTAGTTTCAGGAGGCTATGGCTACACCTTC. This chain joins TRBV7-9 and TRBJ1-2; no clear D. Trimming shortened V by 1 base and J by 4 bases, and 10 bases separated the two germline ends. This CDR3 is 14 amino acids long. Germline CDR1 is SEHNR and CDR2 is FQNEAQ (reference sequence).

The genes are TRBV12-3 or TRBV12-4 and TRBJ2-2, with 7 bases identical to TRBD1. V trimming: 3 bases; J trimming: 0 bases; junction bases outside the gene matches: 1. This CDR3 comprises 15 residues. CDR3 sequence reads: CASSFRGSNTGELFF. CDR3 sequence (DNA): TGTGCCAGCAGTTTCAGGGGGTCGAACACCGGGGAGCTGTTTTTT.

This clonotype was observed a handful of times. The chain combines TRBV20-1 with TRBJ2-1; TRBD2 aligns across 12 bases. Germline V CDR1 and CDR2: DFQATT, SNEGSKA (reference sequence). V was pared by 3 bases and J by 0 bases, with 12 bases of the junction left unmatched. CDR3 length: 19 residues. CDR3 bases: TGCAGTGCTAGTAACCCAGGACTAGCGGGACTTATCTCCTACAATGAGCAGTTCTTC. As protein: CSASNPGLAGLISYNEQFF.

This clonotype has a handful of counts. The chain carries TRBV13 and TRBJ1-3; no firm D call. Germline CDR1 is PRHDT and CDR2 is FYEKMQ (reference sequence). This CDR3 is built from 19 residues. V was cut by 0 bases and J by 0 bases, with 18 bases left in between. CDR3: CASSLGRGELYHSGNTIYF. The CDR3, as DNA: TGTGCCAGCAGCTTAGGTCGAGGAGAACTATATCACTCTGGAAACACCATATATTTT.

This chain connects TRBV6-5 to TRBJ1-2; TRBD1 aligns across 8 bases. CDR1 and CDR2 from the germline V gene are MNHEY and SVGAGI. Germline trimming cut 6 bases from V and 7 bases from J; bases unmatched to any gene: 7. CDR3 size: 13 residues. The CDR3 DNA follows: TGTGCCAGCAGCCTCGACAGGGGAGGTGGCTACACCTTC. Translating it yields CASSLDRGGGYTF.

This clonotype was detected a few times. This chain uses TRBV10-3 with TRBJ2-5; no clear D. The CDR3 totals 12 residues. Trimming took 11 bases from V and 5 from J, leaving 15 bases between them. CDR1 and CDR2 (germline): ENHRY, SYGVKD. The CDR3 DNA sequence: TGTGCCGGGAATGTAGCTCTGGAGACCCAGTACTTC. Residues: CAGNVALETQYF.

The chain uses TRBV14 and TRBJ2-3; D may be TRBD1 (7 bases). This CDR3 has 13 amino acids. CDR1 is SGHDN, CDR2 FVKESK, per germline. V was cut by 3 bases and J by 5 bases, with 9 bases left in between. The CDR3 sequence is CASSHQGGDTQYF. DNA of the CDR3: TGTGCCAGCAGCCACCAGGGGGGAGATACGCAGTATTTT.

This clonotype was counted only a few times. This chain uses TRBV6-1 with TRBJ1-1; D is possibly TRBD1 (5 bases). The V end lost 2 bases, the J end lost 5 bases, and 12 bases lay between the germline ends. Germline values: CDR1 MNHNS, CDR2 SASEGT. The CDR3 contains 14 residues. Here the CDR3 DNA reads TGTGCCAGCAGTGAAATTTCGGGGGGGACTGAAGCTTTCTTT. Its protein is CASSEISGGTEAFF.

This chain connects TRBV6-1 to TRBJ2-7, with TRBD1 identical over 7 bases. CDR3 length: 16 amino acids. With V trimmed by 5 bases and J by 2 bases, 12 bases remained unmatched. Per germline, CDR1 MNHNS and CDR2 SASEGT. CDR3 amino acids: CASSPRRGIDPYEQYF. CDR3 in DNA: TGTGCCAGCAGTCCCCGCAGGGGGATTGACCCCTACGAGCAGTACTTC.